The 30 T cell receptor beta chains below were found in one sample sequenced in a study of shared clonotypes between healthy human individuals. Assay: immunoSEQ multiplex PCR; the TCRdb copy retains only in-frame clones and omits some. Of a few hundred thousand clones in the sample, roughly 97% were seen once. The sequenced sample consisted of naive CD4+ T cells sorted from blood. Subset denoted: CD45RA+ positively selected. Source of these receptors: a woman in her 30s in good health.

The V gene is TRBV10-3, the J gene TRBJ1-5; no reliable D call. Trimming cost V 4 bases and J 3 bases, with 10 bases left between them. Germline CDR1 reads ENHRY; CDR2 reads SYGVKD. This CDR3 region has 14 residues. In DNA, the CDR3 is TGTGCCATCAGTGCGGACTCCTCCAATCAGCCCCAGCATTTT. Protein product: CAISADSSNQPQHF.

Remarks on this clone: The same CDR3 arises from other DNA sequences in this sample as well. This chain uses TRBV20-1 with TRBJ2-4; D is possibly TRBD1 (6 bases). V was clipped by 6 bases and J by 4 bases, with 7 bases between them. This CDR3 is 11 amino acids long. Germline V gene lookup returns CDR1 DFQATT and CDR2 SNEGSKA (reference sequence). The CDR3 DNA reads as TGCAGTGCCAGGGGTAAAAACATTCAGTACTTC. Its protein is CSARGKNIQYF.

The chain joins TRBV9 to TRBJ2-1; 8 positions agree with TRBD2. CDR1 and CDR2 (germline): SGDLS, YYNGEE. Trimming cost V 4 bases and J 10 bases; bases outside gene matches: 13. The CDR3 totals 15 residues. CDR3 nucleotides: TGTGCCAGCAGCCCCGGGGGGGCGGGAGGAGGAGAGCAGTTCTTC. Amino acids: CASSPGGAGGGEQFF. The whole variable domain, remainder taken from reference TRBV9 and TRBJ2-1, is DSGVTQTPKHLITATGQRVTLRCSPRSGDLSVYWYQQSLDQGLQFLIQYYNGEERAKGNILERFSAQQFPDLHSELNLSSLELGDSALYFCASSPGGAGGGEQFFGPGTRLTVL.

The chain joins TRBV28 to TRBJ2-7, with 8 nucleotides matching TRBD2. The CDR3 runs to 15 residues. Germline V gives CDR1 MDHEN, CDR2 SYDVKM. Germline trimming cut 8 bases from V and 3 bases from J; bases unmatched to any gene: 12. The CDR3 sequence: CASSLPHAGGYEQYF. The CDR3 coding sequence is TGTGCCAGCTCCCTTCCTCATGCGGGGGGCTACGAGCAGTACTTC.

The chain is built from TRBV2 and TRBJ1-4; D is ambiguous. CDR3 length: 14 residues. The V and J ends lost 4 bases and 2 bases respectively, with 8 bases between them. Per germline, CDR1 SNHLY and CDR2 FYNNEI. The chain's CDR3 is CASSGSFTNEKLFF. CDR3 DNA sequence: TGTGCCAGCAGTGGGAGTTTTACTAATGAAAAACTGTTTTTT.

Of note for this clone: Other nucleotide sequences from this sample produce the same CDR3. The chain links TRBV5-1 to TRBJ2-7, with no clear D. Germline V CDR1 and CDR2: SGHRS, YFSETQ. Trimming took off 3 bases at V and 3 bases at J, with 10 bases between the two ends. The CDR3 contains 13 residues. CDR3 region: CASSWDGLYEQYF. The CDR3 DNA sequence: TGCGCCAGCAGCTGGGATGGGCTCTACGAGCAGTACTTC.

The chain is built from TRBV19 and TRBJ1-2; possibly TRBD1 for D (5 bases). From germline, CDR1 is LNHDA and CDR2 SQIVND (reference sequence). With 6 bases removed from V and 4 bases from J, the gap between germline ends came to 12 bases. The CDR3 has 13 amino acids. The CDR3 loop is CASRSAGIYGYTF. The CDR3 DNA follows: TGTGCCAGTAGATCCGCAGGGATCTATGGCTACACCTTC.

V gene TRBV19 combines with J gene TRBJ1-5; the D is unclear. V was trimmed by 6 bases and J by 9 bases, leaving 24 bases between them. Germline V gene data show CDR1 as LNHDA and CDR2 as SQIVND (reference sequence). CDR3 length: 16 amino acids. The CDR3 sequence is CASSPIGREDPRPQHF. The CDR3 bases are TGTGCCAGTAGCCCTATAGGTCGTGAGGACCCTCGGCCCCAGCATTTT.

This rearrangement joins TRBV7-2 to TRBJ2-2; D unresolved. V was trimmed by 6 bases and J by 2 bases, leaving 7 bases between them. The CDR3 is 13 residues long. CDR1 and CDR2 from the germline V gene are SGHTA and FQGNSA. CDR3 residues: CASRRRNTGELFF. CDR3 bases: TGTGCCAGCAGACGCAGAAACACCGGGGAGCTGTTTTTT. Supplemented by reference TRBV7-2 and TRBJ2-2, the full variable domain reads GAGVSQSPSNKVTEKGKDVELRCDPISGHTALYWYRQSLGQGLEFLIYFQGNSAPDKSGLPSDRFSAERTGGSVSTLTIQRTQQEDSAVYLCASRRRNTGELFFGEGSRLTVL.

Only a few counts were recorded for this clone. The chain joins TRBV6-5 to TRBJ1-2; TRBD1 matches at 9 bases. CDR3 length equals 13 residues. Germline V gene data show CDR1 as MNHEY and CDR2 as SVGAGI. The trim removed 6 bases at V and 5 bases at J, leaving 4 bases unmatched. The CDR3 region has the DNA TGTGCCAGCAGCCAGACAGGGGGATATGGCTACACCTTC. Translating gives CASSQTGGYGYTF.

CDR3 nucleotides: TGCAGCGCCTCCAGACAGAGTCCCTACGAGCAGTACTTC. This gives the protein CSASRQSPYEQYF. The chain couples TRBV29-1 to TRBJ2-7, with TRBD1 as a possible D gene (5 bases). Germline lookup yields CDR1 SQVTM and CDR2 ANQGSEA. CDR3 length equals 13 residues. The V gene lost 7 bases and the J gene lost 2 bases, with 15 bases spanning the gap.

The J gene is TRBJ1-5, the V gene TRBV2; D remains unclear. Germline V gives CDR1 SNHLY, CDR2 FYNNEI. There are 13 residues in the CDR3. V was clipped by 4 bases and J by 5 bases, with 9 bases between them. The CDR3 protein is CASSVREDQPQHF. The CDR3 nucleotides are TGTGCCAGCAGTGTAAGGGAGGATCAGCCCCAGCATTTT.

The gene calls are TRBV7-2 and TRBJ2-7; the match to TRBD1 covers 9 bases. The V gene's germline CDR1 is SGHTA and CDR2 FQGNSA. This CDR3 contains 16 residues. The V segment lost 3 bases and the J segment 5 bases; nucleotides outside the gene matches: 11. CDR3 sequence (DNA): TGTGCCAGCAGCTTCGGAGGGACAGGGAGTTCCCACGAGCAGTACTTC. It translates to CASSFGGTGSSHEQYF.

DNA of the CDR3: TGCGCCAGCAGCCCAGCCGGACTAGCGGGAGGGCCGAGAGTCAATGAGCAGTTCTTC. Translation: CASSPAGLAGGPRVNEQFF. V usage is TRBV4-1 and J usage is TRBJ2-1; the match to TRBD2 covers 15 bases. CDR1 is MGHRA and CDR2 is YSYEKL in the germline V gene. V lost 4 bases, J lost 6 bases, and 13 bases stayed unmatched. This CDR3 is built from 19 residues.

The rearrangement uses TRBV5-1 and TRBJ2-1, with 9 bases fitting TRBD1. The CDR3 length is 16 residues. Germline assignment: CDR1 SGHRS and CDR2 YFSETQ. V trimming: 1 base; J trimming: 7 bases; junction bases outside the gene matches: 9. The DNA for the CDR3 is TGCGCCAGCAGCTTGACGGGACAGGGTAGCGGTAATGAGCAGTTCTTC. Its translation: CASSLTGQGSGNEQFF.

This clone was seen only once. This CDR3 reads CASSLSPGTGELFF. Written as DNA, the CDR3 is TGTGCCAGCAGTTTATCCCCGGGGACCGGGGAGCTGTTTTTT. V usage is TRBV27 and J usage is TRBJ2-2; a possible D gene is TRBD2 (5 bases). The germline V and J ends were trimmed by 0 bases and 5 bases, with 7 bases remaining between them. This CDR3 spans 14 amino acids. The germline gives CDR1 MNHEY, CDR2 SMNVEV (reference sequence).

The chain's CDR3 is CASSLRDRGSRLPEQYF. The CDR3 DNA follows: TGTGCCAGCAGTCTCCGGGACAGGGGAAGTCGGCTCCCCGAGCAGTACTTC. The V and J genes are TRBV28 and TRBJ2-7, with 10 bases identical to TRBD1. CDR3 length equals 17 residues. Germline CDR1 and CDR2: MDHEN and SYDVKM. J lost 6 bases, V lost 5 bases, and 16 bases had no gene match.

The chain links TRBV5-1 to TRBJ2-3; no definite D call. Trimming cost V 3 bases and J 1 base, with 9 bases left between them. This CDR3 comprises 14 residues. Per the germline V gene, CDR1 is SGHRS and CDR2 is YFSETQ. DNA for the CDR3: TGCGCCAGCAGCTCACGACTTGGCACAGATACGCAGTATTTT. Its protein product is CASSSRLGTDTQYF. Complete variable domain (other parts from reference TRBV5-1 and TRBJ2-3): KAGVTQTPRYLIKTRGQQVTLSCSPISGHRSVSWYQQTPGQGLQFLFEYFSETQRNKGNFPGRFSGRQFSNSRSEMNVSTLELGDSALYLCASSSRLGTDTQYFGPGTRLTVL.

The chain employs TRBV11-2 and TRBJ1-2, with D perhaps matching TRBD1 (5 bases). The germline CDR1 and CDR2 sequences are SGHAT and FQNNGV. The CDR3 spans 15 residues. Deletions cut 5 bases from V and 4 bases from J, with 17 bases between. The CDR3 DNA sequence: TGTGCCAGCAGCCCCTACTCGACAGCCGCCTATGGCTACACCTTC. This encodes CASSPYSTAAYGYTF.

The V and J genes are TRBV29-1 and TRBJ2-7, with D tentatively TRBD1 (7 bases). Trimming shortened V by 4 bases and J by 6 bases, and 25 bases separated the two germline ends. The CDR3 sequence is 16 residues long. Germline assignment: CDR1 SQVTM and CDR2 ANQGSEA. CDR3 coding DNA: TGCAGCGTTGCGGGGGCAATGACAGGGCGGGACGGCGAGCAGTACTTC. It yields the protein CSVAGAMTGRDGEQYF.

The gene calls are TRBV9 and TRBJ2-1, with 11 bases matching TRBD2. Germline CDR1 SGDLS, CDR2 YYNGEE. The CDR3 length is 15 residues. V gave up 3 bases and J gave up 6 bases; unmatched junction bases: 5. Written as DNA, the CDR3 is TGTGCCAGCAGCGAGACCACTAGCGGGAGCAATGAGCAGTTCTTC. The encoded protein is CASSETTSGSNEQFF.

In DNA form, the CDR3 reads TGTGCCAGCAGTTTAGGGACACTCGAGACTAATGAAAAACTGTTTTTT. This sequence encodes CASSLGTLETNEKLFF. This chain connects TRBV28 to TRBJ1-4; a possible D gene is TRBD1 (6 bases). The CDR3 consists of 16 residues. Germline V gene data show CDR1 as MDHEN and CDR2 as SYDVKM. The V and J ends lost 2 bases and 2 bases respectively, with 12 bases between them.

This clone was found once. CDR3 nucleotides: TGTGCCAGCAGCCCTCAGCCGGGGACTGAAGCTTTCTTT. Translation gives CASSPQPGTEAFF. The chain is built from TRBV7-3 and TRBJ1-1; D is ambiguous. V lost 5 bases, J lost 5 bases, and 12 bases lay in between. CDR3 size: 13 residues. Per germline, CDR1 SGHTA and CDR2 FQGTGA.

This sequence joins TRBV28 and TRBJ2-3, with unresolved D. The CDR3 contains 13 residues. Germline CDR1 and CDR2: MDHEN and SYDVKM. The V end was cut by 2 bases, the J end by 4 bases, with 7 bases between. In DNA form, the CDR3 reads TGTGCCAGCAGTTTACCCACCCCAGATACGCAGTATTTT. Residues: CASSLPTPDTQYF.

This chain uses TRBV28 with TRBJ2-3; D assignment may be TRBD1 or TRBD2 (5 bases each). Germline V lookup: CDR1 MDHEN, CDR2 SYDVKM. The length of the CDR3 is 17 residues. Trimming pared 2 bases from V and 1 base from J, leaving 16 bases between. Here the CDR3 reads CASSLIPGGSGTDTQYF. The CDR3 nucleotides are TGTGCCAGCAGTTTAATCCCTGGGGGTTCGGGCACAGATACGCAGTATTTT.

This chain links TRBV11-2 with TRBJ2-7; TRBD2 might be the D (6 bases). The CDR3 runs 13 residues. Germline CDR1 is SGHAT and CDR2 is FQNNGV. V was cut by 6 bases and J by 4 bases, with 13 bases left in between. CDR3: CASRPPTRYEQYF. The DNA of the CDR3 is TGTGCCAGCAGGCCCCCGACTAGATACGAGCAGTACTTC.

V usage is TRBV10-2 and J usage is TRBJ1-1; D unresolved. CDR1 is WSHSY and CDR2 is SAAADI in the germline V gene. The CDR3 loop spans 15 amino acids. V gave up 6 bases and J gave up 1 base, with 15 bases separating them. Here the CDR3 DNA reads TGCGCCAGCAGGATGGGCCTATTTGGGAACACTGAAGCTTTCTTT. This translates into CASRMGLFGNTEAFF.

This sequence joins TRBV7-2 and TRBJ1-3; D remains unclear. CDR1 is SGHTA and CDR2 is FQGNSA in the germline V gene. This CDR3 has 15 amino acids. V lost 4 bases, J lost 0 bases, and 10 bases lay in between. The CDR3 bases are TGTGCCAGCAGCTCACGGGCCTTCTCTGGAAACACCATATATTTT. It yields the protein CASSSRAFSGNTIYF.

The chain joins TRBV11-3 to TRBJ1-6; D is ambiguous. The V end lost 3 bases, the J end lost 8 bases, and 8 bases lay between the germline ends. The CDR3 has 13 residues. Germline CDR1 is SGHNT and CDR2 is YENEEA. The CDR3 protein is CASSLAVDSPLHF. CDR3 DNA: TGTGCCAGCAGCTTGGCAGTTGATTCACCCCTCCACTTT.

The V and J genes are TRBV19 and TRBJ2-3, with D uncertain. Germline V lookup: CDR1 LNHDA, CDR2 SQIVND (reference sequence). Trimming pared 3 bases from V and 4 bases from J, leaving 26 bases between. The CDR3 length is 19 residues. Here the CDR3 reads CASSIGNFILRDGSDTQYF. The CDR3 DNA sequence: TGTGCCAGTAGTATCGGAAACTTCATCCTTAGGGATGGGTCAGATACGCAGTATTTT.